This T cell receptor (beta chain) was captured by sequencing in a study of memory B cells and T cells in multiple sclerosis. Sequencing used immunoSEQ multiplex PCR; TCRdb keeps in-frame clones, though not all of them. The table records about 14,000 clones, about 70% of them present only once. A few counts support this clone. This receptor was obtained from a human donor with multiple sclerosis. The sequenced sample was memory (CD45RO+) CD4+ T cells from blood.

The CDR3 DNA is TGTGCCAGTAGTCGGAGGGGCGCGGCCAAAAACATTCAGTACTTC. This codes for CASSRRGAAKNIQYF. This chain joins TRBV19 and TRBJ2-4, with D possibly matching TRBD2 (6 bases). V gave up 5 bases and J gave up 1 base, with 12 bases separating them. CDR3 length: 15 amino acids. Per the germline V gene, CDR1 is LNHDA and CDR2 is SQIVND (reference sequence).